These T cell receptor beta chains were read from a single sample in a study of blood T cell repertoires in COVID-19. Sequencing used immunoSEQ multiplex PCR; TCRdb keeps in-frame clones, though not all of them. The data hold fewer than 450,000 clones, with about nine tenths observed a single time. The sample taken for sequencing was peripheral blood. These receptors all stem from a woman in her 50s with COVID-19, enrolled during active disease. Both conserved end residues are part of each CDR3. A D gene is named only where the DNA matches it firmly. Not all rows give a size; the values are once, few, many and, for expanded clones, a class.

d_gene: TRBD1; v_gene: TRBV7-8; abundance: -; j_gene: TRBJ2-7; CDR3aa: CASSLERTGYEQYF
d_gene: TRBD2; v_gene: TRBV10-3; abundance: once; j_gene: TRBJ2-3; CDR3aa: CAISERGGQTDTQYF
d_gene: TRBD2; v_gene: TRBV13; abundance: -; j_gene: TRBJ2-3; CDR3aa: CASSTGFSRGDRTDTQYF
d_gene: -; v_gene: TRBV25-1; abundance: -; j_gene: TRBJ2-2; CDR3aa: CASRQGAGELFF
d_gene: -; v_gene: TRBV28; abundance: once; j_gene: TRBJ2-5; CDR3aa: CASSLAPAETQYF
d_gene: -; v_gene: TRBV3-1/TRBV3-2; abundance: -; j_gene: TRBJ1-1; CDR3aa: CASSQDFGPGTEAFF
d_gene: TRBD1; v_gene: TRBV28; abundance: -; j_gene: TRBJ1-5; CDR3aa: CAAGQGYSNQPQHF
d_gene: TRBD1; v_gene: TRBV5-1; abundance: -; j_gene: TRBJ1-1; CDR3aa: CASSTSTGVGEAFF
d_gene: TRBD1; v_gene: TRBV6-5; abundance: -; j_gene: TRBJ1-4; CDR3aa: CASSYGGQGNEKLFF
d_gene: TRBD1; v_gene: TRBV19; abundance: -; j_gene: TRBJ1-5; CDR3aa: CASRTGRREPQHF
d_gene: TRBD1; v_gene: TRBV11-2; abundance: -; j_gene: TRBJ1-4; CDR3aa: CASTPGQGATTRGEKLFF
d_gene: -; v_gene: TRBV29-1; abundance: -; j_gene: TRBJ1-2; CDR3aa: CSVEPPSNGYTF
d_gene: -; v_gene: TRBV7-9; abundance: once; j_gene: TRBJ1-1; CDR3aa: CASSTSRSGAFF
d_gene: -; v_gene: TRBV19; abundance: -; j_gene: TRBJ1-5; CDR3aa: CASSRGQWNQPQHF
d_gene: TRBD2; v_gene: TRBV27; abundance: -; j_gene: TRBJ2-7; CDR3aa: CASSSTPFGGGSYEQYF
d_gene: TRBD1; v_gene: TRBV11-2; abundance: -; j_gene: TRBJ2-4; CDR3aa: CASSPIGTVRIQYF
d_gene: -; v_gene: TRBV24-1; abundance: -; j_gene: TRBJ2-7; CDR3aa: CATRTEESEQYF
d_gene: -; v_gene: TRBV4-1; abundance: -; j_gene: TRBJ1-2; CDR3aa: CASSQGRVEYGYTF
d_gene: TRBD1; v_gene: TRBV2; abundance: -; j_gene: TRBJ1-1; CDR3aa: CASSLQGGGSMNTEAFF
d_gene: -; v_gene: TRBV19; abundance: -; j_gene: TRBJ1-5; CDR3aa: CASSMARASNQPQHF
d_gene: -; v_gene: TRBV3-1/TRBV3-2; abundance: -; j_gene: TRBJ2-1; CDR3aa: CASRIRGSSYNEQFF
d_gene: TRBD2; v_gene: TRBV6-6; abundance: -; j_gene: TRBJ2-3; CDR3aa: CASSTSGGSRDTQYF
d_gene: -; v_gene: TRBV20-1; abundance: -; j_gene: TRBJ2-5; CDR3aa: CSASVGGQETQYF
d_gene: -; v_gene: TRBV6-5; abundance: -; j_gene: TRBJ2-3; CDR3aa: CASSPTGYTDTQYF
d_gene: -; v_gene: TRBV4-1; abundance: -; j_gene: TRBJ1-2; CDR3aa: CASSQEPYIRGKDYGYTF
d_gene: -; v_gene: TRBV6-5; abundance: -; j_gene: TRBJ2-2; CDR3aa: CASLENTGELFF
d_gene: -; v_gene: TRBV30; abundance: -; j_gene: TRBJ2-2; CDR3aa: CAWSRNTGELFF
d_gene: -; v_gene: TRBV5-1; abundance: -; j_gene: TRBJ1-2; CDR3aa: CASSLPTGGYGYTF
d_gene: -; v_gene: TRBV30; abundance: few; j_gene: TRBJ1-6; CDR3aa: CAWAEGGASVNSPLHF
d_gene: -; v_gene: TRBV24-1; abundance: -; j_gene: TRBJ1-1; CDR3aa: CATSDPKRGGVSEAFF
d_gene: TRBD1; v_gene: TRBV2; abundance: -; j_gene: TRBJ1-1; CDR3aa: CASSKGQGNTEAFF
d_gene: -; v_gene: TRBV18; abundance: -; j_gene: TRBJ1-5; CDR3aa: CASSPRLDQPQHF
d_gene: TRBD1; v_gene: TRBV5-4; abundance: -; j_gene: TRBJ1-6; CDR3aa: CASSSGTGTVSSPLHF
d_gene: TRBD2; v_gene: TRBV19; abundance: -; j_gene: TRBJ2-3; CDR3aa: CASSIREGDTQYF
d_gene: -; v_gene: TRBV5-1; abundance: -; j_gene: TRBJ2-3; CDR3aa: CASSLGGPRTDTQYF
d_gene: -; v_gene: TRBV9; abundance: once; j_gene: TRBJ2-2; CDR3aa: CASSGRQPTDNTGELFF
d_gene: -; v_gene: TRBV24-1; abundance: -; j_gene: TRBJ2-3; CDR3aa: CATSDEGTDTQYF
d_gene: -; v_gene: TRBV9; abundance: -; j_gene: TRBJ1-1; CDR3aa: CASSRGTTEAFF
d_gene: TRBD2; v_gene: TRBV5-1; abundance: -; j_gene: TRBJ2-7; CDR3aa: CASSRVDRGAYEQYF
d_gene: -; v_gene: TRBV21-1; abundance: -; j_gene: TRBJ1-5; CDR3aa: CARDRDRGPSNQPQHF
d_gene: -; v_gene: TRBV2; abundance: -; j_gene: TRBJ1-1; CDR3aa: CASRGATEAFF
d_gene: -; v_gene: TRBV19; abundance: -; j_gene: TRBJ1-5; CDR3aa: CASSRLESNQPQHF
d_gene: TRBD1; v_gene: TRBV4-1; abundance: -; j_gene: TRBJ2-1; CDR3aa: CASSQEETGTGLPYNEQFF
d_gene: TRBD2; v_gene: TRBV2; abundance: once; j_gene: TRBJ2-7; CDR3aa: CAGGREQYF
d_gene: -; v_gene: TRBV7-3; abundance: -; j_gene: TRBJ1-2; CDR3aa: CATRRPSNYGYTF
d_gene: -; v_gene: TRBV3-1/TRBV3-2; abundance: -; j_gene: TRBJ2-7; CDR3aa: CASSPAGSYEQYF
d_gene: -; v_gene: TRBV5-4; abundance: -; j_gene: TRBJ2-5; CDR3aa: CASSETGQETQYF
d_gene: -; v_gene: TRBV5-1; abundance: -; j_gene: TRBJ1-1; CDR3aa: CASSSDMDTEAFF
d_gene: TRBD1; v_gene: TRBV3-1/TRBV3-2; abundance: -; j_gene: TRBJ2-2; CDR3aa: CASQGAGELFF
d_gene: TRBD1; v_gene: TRBV6-5; abundance: -; j_gene: TRBJ1-1; CDR3aa: CASSPANRGTEAFF
d_gene: -; v_gene: TRBV20-1; abundance: -; j_gene: TRBJ2-7; CDR3aa: CSLRSAYEQYF
d_gene: -; v_gene: TRBV3-1/TRBV3-2; abundance: -; j_gene: TRBJ2-1; CDR3aa: CASEGPNDEQFF
d_gene: -; v_gene: TRBV10-3; abundance: -; j_gene: TRBJ1-2; CDR3aa: CAIRADGDYGYTF
d_gene: TRBD2; v_gene: TRBV24-1; abundance: -; j_gene: TRBJ2-7; CDR3aa: CATSHPRGDEQYF
d_gene: TRBD2; v_gene: TRBV9; abundance: -; j_gene: TRBJ2-2; CDR3aa: CASSVASGGNTGELFF
d_gene: -; v_gene: TRBV7-3; abundance: few; j_gene: TRBJ1-5; CDR3aa: CASSRGSNQPQHF
d_gene: TRBD1; v_gene: TRBV28; abundance: -; j_gene: TRBJ1-5; CDR3aa: CASSLTGVYGNQPQHF
d_gene: TRBD1; v_gene: TRBV7-9; abundance: -; j_gene: TRBJ1-5; CDR3aa: CASSGDRGTNQPQHF
d_gene: -; v_gene: TRBV5-1; abundance: -; j_gene: TRBJ2-3; CDR3aa: CASSLDQGPGADTQYF